The rows below give T cell receptor beta chains drawn from one sample of a study of blood T cell repertoires in COVID-19. Using immunoSEQ multiplex PCR, the repertoire was profiled, and TCRdb retains in-frame clones only, with some absent. The table has over 130,000 clones, about four fifths seen once. Material: peripheral blood. These receptors were obtained from a man in his 70s with acute or convalescent COVID-19. Both conserved end residues are trimmed from each CDR3. Fields, in order: V gene, clone size, D gene, J gene, CDR3 protein. The D gene is left open where the match is weak. Clone size is shown for a subset of rows, as once, few, many or a class of expanded clone.

v_call: TRBV4-1
clone_size: .
d_call: TRBD2
j_call: TRBJ2-1
cdr3_aa: ASSPRRGTSGRGTNEQF

v_call: TRBV7-8
clone_size: .
d_call: .
j_call: TRBJ2-2
cdr3_aa: ASSFTGFTGELF

v_call: TRBV6-5
clone_size: .
d_call: TRBD1
j_call: TRBJ2-7
cdr3_aa: ASSSRDRGSYEQY

v_call: TRBV7-9
clone_size: .
d_call: .
j_call: TRBJ2-1
cdr3_aa: ASSLVQRTTLWDEQF

v_call: TRBV3-1/TRBV3-2
clone_size: .
d_call: TRBD2
j_call: TRBJ2-3
cdr3_aa: ASSPLVGLAGGPGTQY

v_call: TRBV6-6
clone_size: .
d_call: TRBD1
j_call: TRBJ1-4
cdr3_aa: ASRDRTGLLEKLF

v_call: TRBV7-9
clone_size: .
d_call: TRBD2
j_call: TRBJ2-1
cdr3_aa: ASSLVLRGGTIYNEQF

v_call: TRBV5-1
clone_size: .
d_call: TRBD2
j_call: TRBJ2-1
cdr3_aa: ASTITSGSSEQF

v_call: TRBV5-6
clone_size: few
d_call: .
j_call: TRBJ2-7
cdr3_aa: ASKLQLTYEQY

v_call: TRBV12-3/TRBV12-4
clone_size: .
d_call: .
j_call: TRBJ1-1
cdr3_aa: ASSLRVDTEAF

v_call: TRBV7-6
clone_size: .
d_call: .
j_call: TRBJ1-5
cdr3_aa: ASSLGGWQPQH

v_call: TRBV19
clone_size: .
d_call: TRBD2
j_call: TRBJ2-3
cdr3_aa: ASSPQRGLQDTQY

v_call: TRBV6-2/TRBV6-3
clone_size: .
d_call: TRBD1
j_call: TRBJ1-6
cdr3_aa: ASSMDRENSPLH

v_call: TRBV11-2
clone_size: .
d_call: .
j_call: TRBJ1-2
cdr3_aa: ASSGQFNYGYT

v_call: TRBV6-1
clone_size: .
d_call: .
j_call: TRBJ2-5
cdr3_aa: ASSETKGSAQETQY

v_call: TRBV6-1
clone_size: .
d_call: .
j_call: TRBJ1-2
cdr3_aa: ASSERSGEYGYT

v_call: TRBV11-2
clone_size: .
d_call: TRBD1
j_call: TRBJ2-7
cdr3_aa: ASSLDWGAGGKEQY

v_call: TRBV3-1/TRBV3-2
clone_size: .
d_call: TRBD1
j_call: TRBJ2-2
cdr3_aa: ASSLNQQGEAGELF

v_call: TRBV5-1
clone_size: .
d_call: TRBD2
j_call: TRBJ2-2
cdr3_aa: ASSPLSGTTGELF

v_call: TRBV6-5
clone_size: .
d_call: .
j_call: TRBJ2-7
cdr3_aa: ASQDTTYEQY

v_call: TRBV15
clone_size: .
d_call: TRBD1
j_call: TRBJ1-5
cdr3_aa: ATSTTGGQRQPQH

v_call: TRBV9
clone_size: few
d_call: .
j_call: TRBJ1-2
cdr3_aa: ASSGLGYT

v_call: TRBV4-1
clone_size: .
d_call: TRBD1
j_call: TRBJ2-7
cdr3_aa: ASITGEFLIFGYEQY